Presented here are 29 T cell receptor beta chains from one specimen sequenced in a study of OX40 agonist ivuxolimab in advanced cancers. Using immunoSEQ multiplex PCR, the repertoire was profiled, and TCRdb retains in-frame clones only, with some absent. The sample has over 15,000 clones, approximately 80% seen once; the top ten hold roughly 13%. The starting material was CD4+ or CD8+ T cells sorted from blood, obtained in a trial of the OX40 agonist ivuxolimab. All receptors derive from an adult with an advanced solid tumor such as melanoma, head and neck, liver or kidney cancer.

V gene TRBV7-2 combines with J gene TRBJ2-2; TRBD2 aligns across 9 bases. V lost 1 base, J lost 4 bases, and 7 bases stayed unmatched. Germline CDR1 reads SGHTA; CDR2 reads FQGNSA. There are 17 residues in the CDR3. The CDR3 sequence: CASSLVRGGSFTGELFF. DNA of the CDR3: TGTGCCAGCAGCTTAGTGCGGGGGGGCTCTTTCACCGGGGAGCTGTTTTTT.

The chain is built from TRBV21-1 and TRBJ1-6. TRBV21-1 is a documented pseudogene. The CDR3 contains 15 residues. The CDR3 sequence is CAGGKRNSYNSPLHF. The DNA for the CDR3 is TGTGCCGGGGGGAAGCGGAACTCCTATAATTCACCCCTCCACTTT.

This chain links TRBV23-1 with TRBJ1-5; perhaps TRBD1 as D (6 bases). TRBV23-1 is reported as an ORF; its role is uncertain. Trimming stripped 0 bases from V and 1 base from J, with 13 bases between. CDR3 size: 17 residues. The CDR3: CASSQSARGGSNQPQHF. Written as DNA, the CDR3 is TGCGCCAGCAGTCAATCCGCCAGGGGAGGAAGCAATCAGCCCCAGCATTTT.

The chain joins TRBV4-2 to TRBJ2-1, with TRBD2 identical over 14 bases. In germline, CDR1 is LGHNA, CDR2 YNFKEQ. The CDR3 totals 17 residues. V was pared by 0 bases and J by 10 bases, with 8 bases of the junction left unmatched. CDR3 in amino acids: CASSQDSRGLAGVEQFF. Written as DNA, the CDR3 is TGTGCCAGCAGCCAAGATTCGAGGGGACTAGCGGGGGTCGAGCAGTTCTTC.

This chain connects TRBV7-2 to TRBJ2-5; D could derive from TRBD1 or TRBD2 (5 bases each). The CDR3 covers 14 residues. V lost 5 bases and J lost 5, with 15 bases in between. The germline CDR1 and CDR2 sequences are SGHTA and FQGNSA. CDR3 sequence (DNA): TGTGCCAGCAGCGACCCCGGGGCGTGGGAGACCCAGTACTTC. Encoded protein: CASSDPGAWETQYF.

V gene TRBV18 combines with J gene TRBJ1-2, with D possibly being TRBD1 (5 bases). Germline V gives CDR1 KGHSH, CDR2 LQKENI. The CDR3 runs 15 residues. The ends were cut back, 2 bases at V and 8 bases at J, with 18 bases in the middle. DNA of the CDR3: TGTGCCAGCTCACCAGATCACCGTCCGGGGACCGGCTACACCTTC. Protein: CASSPDHRPGTGYTF.

The J gene is TRBJ1-1, the V gene TRBV5-1, with D perhaps matching TRBD1 (5 bases). The CDR3 runs 16 residues. CDR1 SGHRS and CDR2 YFSETQ come from the germline V gene. Trimming took 0 bases from V and 2 from J, leaving 14 bases between them. The CDR3 DNA is TGCGCCAGCAGCTTGGTTCCTACGACAGCTAACACTGAAGCTTTCTTT. It codes for CASSLVPTTANTEAFF.

The V call is TRBV5-4, the J call TRBJ2-3; tentative D call: TRBD2 (5 bases). The length of the CDR3 is 15 residues. Trimming pared 4 bases from V and 2 bases from J, leaving 14 bases between. Germline CDR1 SGHNT, CDR2 YYREEE (reference sequence). The CDR3 nucleotides are TGTGCCAGCAGCCCCGGGTCGGGGAACACAGATACGCAGTATTTT. Translating it yields CASSPGSGNTDTQYF. The whole variable domain, remainder taken from reference TRBV5-4 and TRBJ2-3, is ETGVTQSPTHLIKTRGQQVTLRCSSQSGHNTVSWYQQALGQGPQFIFQYYREEENGRGNFPPRFSGLQFPNYSSELNVNALELDDSALYLCASSPGSGNTDTQYFGPGTRLTVL.

This clone qualifies as medium-sized. The CDR3 DNA follows: TGCGCCAGCAGCCCGGGGGACGTCAATCAGCCCCAGCATTTT. Translated, it gives CASSPGDVNQPQHF. The chain combines TRBV5-1 with TRBJ1-5; D possibly corresponds to TRBD1 (5 bases). Trimming removed 4 bases at V and 3 bases at J, with 11 bases between. This CDR3 has 14 residues. Germline V lookup: CDR1 SGHRS, CDR2 YFSETQ.

J is TRBJ2-1 and V is TRBV2; no clear D. This CDR3 region has 19 residues. The germline V gene has CDR1 SNHLY and CDR2 FYNNEI. The V gene lost 2 bases and the J gene lost 2 bases, with 22 bases spanning the gap. The CDR3 region has the DNA TGTGCCAGCAGTGAATCTGGTACGGGTGGGCGTAGAACCTACAATGAGCAGTTCTTC. This encodes CASSESGTGGRRTYNEQFF.

The chain carries TRBV11-2 and TRBJ1-1, with 9 bases lining up with TRBD1. Germline V gives CDR1 SGHAT, CDR2 FQNNGV. V gave up 5 bases and J gave up 3 bases; unmatched junction bases: 7. This CDR3 has 15 amino acids. CDR3 amino acids: CASSPNRDRDTEAFF. The CDR3 DNA reads TGTGCCAGCAGCCCGAACCGGGACAGGGACACTGAAGCTTTCTTT.

The chain uses TRBV13 and TRBJ1-2; D gene unclear. Deletions cut 6 bases from V and 2 bases from J, with 10 bases between. This CDR3 spans 13 amino acids. Germline-derived CDR1 and CDR2 are PRHDT and FYEKMQ (reference sequence). The CDR3 DNA follows: TGTGCCAGCAGTCTGACACAGAACTATGGCTACACCTTC. It codes for CASSLTQNYGYTF.

J is TRBJ2-2 and V is TRBV10-3; no clear D. Trimming removed 2 bases from V and 4 bases from J, with 14 bases in between. Germline assignment: CDR1 ENHRY and CDR2 SYGVKD. The CDR3 is 16 residues long. The CDR3 region is CAISEPTSSVTGELFF. In DNA form, the CDR3 reads TGTGCCATCAGTGAGCCCACTTCGTCGGTCACCGGGGAGCTGTTTTTT.

This chain connects TRBV10-3 to TRBJ1-2; D perhaps matches TRBD1 (5 bases). The CDR3 spans 14 residues. V was pared by 8 bases and J by 5 bases, with 18 bases between. The V gene's germline CDR1 is ENHRY and CDR2 SYGVKD. The CDR3 spells CAIEGAGRGYGYTF. CDR3 DNA: TGTGCCATCGAAGGTGCAGGGAGAGGATATGGCTACACCTTC.

CDR3 sequence: CASSLGQGPNQPQHF. For the CDR3, the DNA is TGTGCCAGCAGCTTGGGTCAAGGGCCCAATCAGCCCCAGCATTTT. The chain combines TRBV5-8 with TRBJ1-5; D call uncertain. Trimming took 0 bases from V and 3 from J, leaving 10 bases between them. CDR1 is SGHTS, CDR2 YDEGEE, per germline. CDR3 length: 15 amino acids.

The chain carries TRBV27 and TRBJ2-7; D might be TRBD2 (5 bases). V was cut by 5 bases and J by 5 bases, with 13 bases left in between. Germline CDR1 reads MNHEY; CDR2 reads SMNVEV (reference sequence). The CDR3 totals 13 residues. The CDR3 protein is CASSPTRVHEQYF. The CDR3 nucleotides read TGTGCCAGCAGTCCCACTAGGGTCCACGAGCAGTACTTC.

This CDR3 is CASSPNGRGYTF. As DNA, the CDR3 is TGTGCCAGCAGTCCTAACGGTCGAGGCTACACCTTC. V is TRBV28 and J is TRBJ1-2, with no clear D. Trimming removed 5 bases at V and 8 bases at J, with 12 bases between. Germline V gene data show CDR1 as MDHEN and CDR2 as SYDVKM. The CDR3 is 12 residues long.

In this sample, this clone turned up once. The V and J genes are TRBV5-8 and TRBJ2-7; D possibly corresponds to TRBD1 (6 bases). Germline V CDR1 and CDR2: SGHTS, YDEGEE. The CDR3 length is 12 residues. The germline V and J ends were trimmed by 4 bases and 3 bases, with 8 bases remaining between them. The CDR3 protein is CASSPGVYEQYF. The CDR3 DNA follows: TGTGCCAGCAGCCCAGGGGTCTACGAGCAGTACTTC.

The chain couples TRBV9 to TRBJ2-1; D may be TRBD2 (6 bases). Trimming took 1 base from V and 6 from J, leaving 14 bases between them. Germline V gene data show CDR1 as SGDLS and CDR2 as YYNGEE. The CDR3 consists of 15 residues. DNA for the CDR3: TGTGCCAGCAGCGTAACTGGAACTAGCTCCAATGAGCAGTTCTTC. Its protein product is CASSVTGTSSNEQFF.

This rearrangement joins TRBV18 to TRBJ2-3; 7 nucleotides align to TRBD2. This CDR3 is built from 14 residues. Germline values: CDR1 KGHSH, CDR2 LQKENI. J lost 2 bases, V lost 6 bases, and 5 bases had no gene match. The CDR3 region has the DNA TGTGCCAGCTCTTGGGACTATTACACAGATACGCAGTATTTT. Amino acid sequence: CASSWDYYTDTQYF.

The chain joins TRBV7-2 to TRBJ2-7; TRBD1 aligns across 9 bases. Per germline, CDR1 SGHTA and CDR2 FQGNSA. V lost 3 bases and J lost 3; bases outside the gene matches: 6. CDR3 length: 15 amino acids. CDR3 nucleotide sequence: TGTGCCAGCAGCTTGACCGGGACAGGGTTCTACGAGCAGTACTTC. It codes for CASSLTGTGFYEQYF.

The CDR3 DNA reads TGTGCCAGCACTAAGACTAGCGGGATGTTCACAGATACGCAGTATTTT. This gives the protein CASTKTSGMFTDTQYF. The chain links TRBV2 to TRBJ2-3, with 11 bases matching TRBD2. From germline, CDR1 is SNHLY and CDR2 FYNNEI. V was pared by 7 bases and J by 2 bases, with 8 bases of the junction left unmatched. CDR3 size: 16 residues.

The CDR3 DNA sequence: TGTGCCAGCAGTCCCTTAGCGGGGAGCTACAATGAGCAGTTCTTC. It is translated as CASSPLAGSYNEQFF. The chain couples TRBV7-6 to TRBJ2-1; TRBD2 agrees at 8 bases. The CDR3 contains 15 residues. Germline V gene data show CDR1 as SGHVS and CDR2 as FNYEAQ. The V segment lost 6 bases and the J segment 3 bases; nucleotides outside the gene matches: 7.

The chain uses TRBV6-1 and TRBJ2-1, with 9 bases aligning to TRBD2. Per germline, CDR1 MNHNS and CDR2 SASEGT. J was trimmed by 7 bases and V by 4 bases; bases with no gene match: 8. CDR3 length: 15 amino acids. CDR3 residues: CASSAQRLAVNEQFF. The CDR3 region has the DNA TGTGCCAGCAGTGCTCAGCGACTAGCGGTGAATGAGCAGTTCTTC.

This chain joins TRBV18 and TRBJ1-5; maybe TRBD1 (5 bases). The CDR3 has 15 residues. Germline V gene sequence: CDR1 KGHSH, CDR2 LQKENI. V shed 8 bases and J shed 0 bases, with 14 bases lying between them. The CDR3 is CASVSEGNSNQPQHF. In DNA, the CDR3 is TGTGCCAGCGTCTCGGAGGGGAATAGCAATCAGCCCCAGCATTTT. Looking up the rest from reference TRBV18 and TRBJ1-5 gives the full variable domain: NAGVMQNPRHLVRRRGQEARLRCSPMKGHSHVYWYRQLPEEGLKFMVYLQKENIIDESGMPKERFSAEFPKEGPSILRIQQVVRGDSAAYFCASVSEGNSNQPQHFGDGTRLSIL.

The chain recombines TRBV6-6 with TRBJ2-7; 7 nucleotides agree with TRBD1. V lost 6 bases, J lost 2 bases, and 10 bases stayed unmatched. Per the germline V gene, CDR1 is MNHNY and CDR2 is SVGAGI (reference sequence). This CDR3 region has 15 residues. CDR3 region: CASRDRFLGPYEQYF. CDR3 DNA: TGTGCCAGCAGGGACAGGTTCCTCGGGCCCTACGAGCAGTACTTC.

This chain uses TRBV5-1 with TRBJ1-1, with a tentative D call TRBD1 (5 bases). Germline V gene data show CDR1 as SGHRS and CDR2 as YFSETQ. Deletions cut 2 bases from V and 1 base from J, with 15 bases between. This CDR3 spans 16 amino acids. The CDR3 region has the DNA TGCGCCAGCAGCTTTAAAGTTACAAGGGGGAACACTGAAGCTTTCTTT. Its protein is CASSFKVTRGNTEAFF.

The chain is built from TRBV15 and TRBJ1-1; D may be TRBD1 (5 bases). Germline CDR1 and CDR2: LNHNV and YYDKDF (reference sequence). The CDR3 has 16 residues. The V end was cut by 0 bases, the J end by 2 bases, with 13 bases between. The CDR3 nucleotides read TGTGCCACCAGCAGAGATATAGGACACACTAACACTGAAGCTTTCTTT. The encoded protein is CATSRDIGHTNTEAFF.

The chain couples TRBV9 to TRBJ2-5, with D possibly TRBD2 on 6 matching bases. V shed 7 bases and J shed 5 bases, with 18 bases lying between them. CDR3 size: 14 residues. Germline values: CDR1 SGDLS, CDR2 YYNGEE. CDR3: CASAPGGVGETQYF. The DNA of the CDR3 is TGTGCCAGCGCTCCGGGCGGGGTGGGTGAGACCCAGTACTTC.